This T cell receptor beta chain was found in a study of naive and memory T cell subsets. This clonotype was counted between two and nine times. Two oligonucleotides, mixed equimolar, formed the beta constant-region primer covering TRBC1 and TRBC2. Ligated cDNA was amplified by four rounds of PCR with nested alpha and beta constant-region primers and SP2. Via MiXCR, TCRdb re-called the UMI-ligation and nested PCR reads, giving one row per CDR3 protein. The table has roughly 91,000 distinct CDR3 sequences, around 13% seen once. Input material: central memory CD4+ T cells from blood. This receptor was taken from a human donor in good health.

The CDR3 reads CASQQTGNTGELFF. CDR3 DNA sequence: TGCGCCAGCCAACAGACAGGGAACACCGGGGAGCTGTTTTTT. The chain joins TRBV5-1 to TRBJ2-2; weak D call: TRBD1 (6 bases). Between the trimmed V and J ends, which lost 7 bases and 1 base, there was a span of 11 bases. The CDR3 totals 14 residues. CDR1 SGHRS and CDR2 YFSETQ come from the germline V gene.